The sequence of this TCR beta chain was determined in a study of cytomegalovirus exposure and HLA in healthy donors. Study-wide context: Of over 300 genotyped donors, about 80% clustered with self-reported Caucasian donors. The study's findings and limits: For TCR beta chains, V- and J-gene trimming was later linked to a missense DCLRE1C variant. The study found most TCR sequences rare, yet found some public TCRs in many donors.

Primers for the PCR totalled 60 Vbeta and 13 Jbeta. Some clones are missing from TCRdb's copy, which holds only in-frame ones; the method was immunoSEQ multiplex PCR. The sample carries 70,000 to 95,000 clones, around 74% recorded once. Turning to this clone: The antigen is unknown.

The sample comprised PBMCs. This TCR was recovered from a man aged 30 to 39 in good health and CMV-seropositive.

In DNA, the CDR3 is TGTGCCAGCAGGGCAGGGGCTGGCTACACCTTC. Translating gives CASRAGAGYTF. The chain links TRBV27 to TRBJ1-2; D might be TRBD1 (6 bases). The CDR3 has 11 residues. Trimming removed 6 bases at V and 7 bases at J, with 9 bases between. Germline V gene sequence: CDR1 MNHEY, CDR2 SMNVEV (reference sequence).